Each of the 20 T cell receptor beta chains below was sequenced from the same sample in a study of blood T cells in healthy people across ages. Through a sample-barcoded 5' primer and a J-beta primer mix, a second PCR was run for roughly 7 to 12 cycles. TCRdb called the 5' RACE reads again in MiXCR, with one record for every CDR3 protein. The data contain about 1.4 million distinct CDR3 sequences, roughly 64% of them singletons. Sequenced material: blood. These receptor sequences come from a man between 18 and 35 years old in good health.

This clonotype was recorded a few times. V usage is TRBV9 and J usage is TRBJ2-7, with 7 bases aligning to TRBD2. V trimming: 0 bases; J trimming: 0 bases; junction bases outside the gene matches: 3. Germline V gene lookup returns CDR1 SGDLS and CDR2 YYNGEE. The CDR3 consists of 15 residues. In DNA, the CDR3 is TGTGCCAGCAGCGTAGGCGGGGGAGGCTCCTACGAGCAGTACTTC. It codes for CASSVGGGGSYEQYF.

This chain joins TRBV7-6 and TRBJ1-2; D perhaps matches TRBD1 (6 bases). This CDR3 has 14 amino acids. V lost 5 bases to trimming and J lost 3 bases, with 13 bases between them. In germline, CDR1 is SGHVS, CDR2 FNYEAQ. This chain's CDR3 is CASSGGRGDYGYTF. In DNA form, the CDR3 reads TGTGCCAGCAGCGGAGGCAGGGGAGACTATGGCTACACCTTC.

The gene calls are TRBV6-6 and TRBJ1-2; 7 bases align to TRBD1. From germline, CDR1 is MNHNY and CDR2 SVGAGI (reference sequence). With 5 bases clipped from V and 3 bases from J, the junction kept 9 bases outside the gene matches. The CDR3 sequence is 15 residues long. CDR3 sequence: CASSKQGLKDYGYTF. In nucleotides, the CDR3 is TGTGCCAGCAGTAAACAGGGGCTAAAGGACTATGGCTACACCTTC.

V usage is TRBV29-1 and J usage is TRBJ2-3; 9 bases are shared with TRBD1. Germline V lookup: CDR1 SQVTM, CDR2 ANQGSEA. V lost 3 bases and J lost 2; bases outside the gene matches: 3. CDR3 length equals 14 residues. CDR3 coding DNA: TGCAGCGTTGATCGGGACAGGGTCACAGATACGCAGTATTTT. Translating it yields CSVDRDRVTDTQYF.

This rearrangement joins TRBV2 to TRBJ2-6; 7 bases agree with TRBD1. Germline V gene lookup returns CDR1 SNHLY and CDR2 FYNNEI. With V trimmed by 5 bases and J by 2 bases, 9 bases remained unmatched. This CDR3 is 17 amino acids long. CDR3 sequence (DNA): TGTGCCAGCAGTCTAGGCAGGGGGAAGACTGGGGCCAACGTCCTGACTTTC. It translates to CASSLGRGKTGANVLTF.

The chain carries TRBV18 and TRBJ2-3; D is uncertain. With 2 bases removed from V and 1 base from J, the gap between germline ends came to 10 bases. Germline V gives CDR1 KGHSH, CDR2 LQKENI. CDR3 length: 15 residues. The CDR3 protein is CASSPGPARTDTQYF. CDR3 coding DNA: TGTGCCAGCTCACCAGGCCCGGCCCGCACAGATACGCAGTATTTT.

In this sample, this clonotype turned up a few times. The rearrangement links TRBV27 to TRBJ2-7; D might be TRBD2 (6 bases). The CDR3 covers 14 residues. V was trimmed by 7 bases and J by 0 bases, leaving 13 bases between them. In germline, CDR1 is MNHEY, CDR2 SMNVEV (reference sequence). This CDR3 is CASIDTGSSYEQYF. CDR3 bases: TGTGCCAGCATTGATACCGGGAGCTCCTACGAGCAGTACTTC.

Worth noting for this clonotype: Just one base apart from a much larger clone, this may be a read error. CDR3 in amino acids: CASSSGVVKTPYF. The DNA for the CDR3 is TGTGCCAGCAGTTCAGGGGTCGTGAAGACCCCGTACTTC. The chain employs TRBV6-2 or TRBV6-3 and TRBJ2-5; weak D call: TRBD1 (6 bases). The germline V gene has CDR1 MNHEY and CDR2 SVGEGT. The CDR3 contains 13 residues.

This clonotype came up a few times. The V gene is TRBV4-2, the J gene TRBJ2-3, with D tentatively TRBD2 (6 bases). The V gene lost 8 bases and the J gene lost 0 bases, with 9 bases spanning the gap. The CDR3 contains 13 residues. The germline CDR1 and CDR2 sequences are LGHNA and YNFKEQ. CDR3 nucleotide sequence: TGTGCCAGCGCCGGGACTAGCACAGATACGCAGTATTTT. This sequence encodes CASAGTSTDTQYF.

This clonotype was seen more than once but under ten times. The chain couples TRBV4-1 to TRBJ1-2; D unclear. This CDR3 region has 15 residues. The germline V gene encodes CDR1 MGHRA and CDR2 YSYEKL. Between the trimmed V and J ends, which lost 1 base and 4 bases, there was a span of 13 bases. The CDR3 here is CASSQALDPGYGYTF. The CDR3 bases are TGCGCCAGCAGCCAAGCCCTCGACCCCGGCTATGGCTACACCTTC.

This clonotype appeared a few times. The rearrangement links TRBV7-9 to TRBJ2-5, with unresolved D. Germline V gives CDR1 SEHNR, CDR2 FQNEAQ (reference sequence). The V end was cut by 3 bases, the J end by 5 bases, with 10 bases between. The CDR3 consists of 13 residues. CDR3 sequence (DNA): TGTGCCAGCAGCTTTGTGCCGGGCGAGACCCAGTACTTC. Amino acids: CASSFVPGETQYF.

The V and J genes are TRBV7-9 and TRBJ1-2; D remains ambiguous. The CDR3 has 17 residues. V gave up 1 base and J gave up 2 bases, with 17 bases separating them. Per the germline V gene, CDR1 is SEHNR and CDR2 is FQNEAQ (reference sequence). CDR3 nucleotides: TGTGCCAGCAGCTTAGTTCCGTCCGACGACTCCAACTATGGCTACACCTTC. It codes for CASSLVPSDDSNYGYTF. Drawing the rest from reference TRBV7-9 and TRBJ1-2, the complete variable domain is DTGVSQNPRHKITKRGQNVTFRCDPISEHNRLYWYRQTLGQGPEFLTYFQNEAQLEKSRLLSDRFSAERPKGSFSTLEIQRTEQGDSAMYLCASSLVPSDDSNYGYTFGSGTRLTVV.

The rearrangement joins TRBV28 to TRBJ1-2; 10 bases fit TRBD1. J gave up 8 bases and V 7 bases, and 10 bases lay outside the gene matches. The CDR3 runs to 14 residues. CDR1 and CDR2 from the germline V gene are MDHEN and SYDVKM. The CDR3 here is CASTIRGTGEGYTF. The CDR3, as DNA: TGTGCCAGCACCATCAGAGGGACAGGGGAAGGCTACACCTTC.

The chain couples TRBV2 to TRBJ2-7; 7 bases line up with TRBD1. Near its end, the DNA agrees better with TRBJ2-5, so the J call may be wrong. CDR1 and CDR2 (germline): SNHLY, FYNNEI. This CDR3 has 18 residues. The CDR3: CASSGMRQGAKLGETQYF. In DNA, the CDR3 is TGTGCCAGCAGTGGGATGAGACAGGGTGCCAAATTGGGAGAGACCCAGTACTTC.

The V call is TRBV11-2, the J call TRBJ2-7; tentative D call: TRBD2 (5 bases). V was clipped by 0 bases and J by 2 bases, with 11 bases between them. CDR1 and CDR2 (germline): SGHAT, FQNNGV. This CDR3 region has 15 residues. CDR3 coding DNA: TGTGCCAGCAGCTTAGACGGGGAAACAGCCTACGAGCAGTACTTC. Protein: CASSLDGETAYEQYF.

This clonotype was seen just once. The V gene is TRBV12-5, the J gene TRBJ2-5; D is unresolved. The J call could be wrong; TRBJ2-7 is a better fit for the DNA end. The length of the CDR3 is 16 residues. Germline V lookup: CDR1 LGHNT, CDR2 FRNRAP. CDR3 residues: CASGSVVSQAPSEQYF. The CDR3 region has the DNA TGTGCTAGTGGTTCGGTTGTGAGTCAAGCCCCCTCCGAGCAGTACTTC.

The CDR3: CASRGARLETQYF. The CDR3 DNA reads TGTGCCAGCCGTGGGGCGCGTCTAGAGACCCAGTACTTC. The chain uses TRBV6-2 or TRBV6-3 and TRBJ2-7; D is perhaps TRBD1 (5 bases). The DNA end lines up better with TRBJ2-5; the J call may be wrong. Germline CDR1 reads MNHEY; CDR2 reads SVGEGT. The CDR3 totals 13 residues.

V usage is TRBV12-3 or TRBV12-4 and J usage is TRBJ2-7; no reliable D call. Trimming took 1 base from V and 6 from J, leaving 7 bases between them. The CDR3 runs to 12 residues. The CDR3 protein is CASSLEHTEQYF. The CDR3, as DNA: TGTGCCAGCAGTTTAGAGCATACCGAGCAGTACTTC.

The chain is built from TRBV19 and TRBJ2-1; D call uncertain. V lost 7 bases, J lost 2 bases, and 9 bases lay in between. Per germline, CDR1 LNHDA and CDR2 SQIVND (reference sequence). The CDR3 runs to 13 residues. CDR3 in DNA: TGTGCCAGTAATAGGGCCACCTACAATGAGCAGTTCTTC. Amino acids: CASNRATYNEQFF.

This chain uses TRBV5-6 with TRBJ2-4; possibly TRBD1 for D (6 bases). Germline CDR1 reads SGHDT; CDR2 reads YYEEEE. The V gene lost 0 bases and the J gene lost 8 bases, with 12 bases spanning the gap. There are 14 residues in the CDR3. The CDR3 loop is CASSLGGGHYIQYF. CDR3 DNA: TGTGCCAGCAGCTTGGGTGGGGGCCACTACATTCAGTACTTC.